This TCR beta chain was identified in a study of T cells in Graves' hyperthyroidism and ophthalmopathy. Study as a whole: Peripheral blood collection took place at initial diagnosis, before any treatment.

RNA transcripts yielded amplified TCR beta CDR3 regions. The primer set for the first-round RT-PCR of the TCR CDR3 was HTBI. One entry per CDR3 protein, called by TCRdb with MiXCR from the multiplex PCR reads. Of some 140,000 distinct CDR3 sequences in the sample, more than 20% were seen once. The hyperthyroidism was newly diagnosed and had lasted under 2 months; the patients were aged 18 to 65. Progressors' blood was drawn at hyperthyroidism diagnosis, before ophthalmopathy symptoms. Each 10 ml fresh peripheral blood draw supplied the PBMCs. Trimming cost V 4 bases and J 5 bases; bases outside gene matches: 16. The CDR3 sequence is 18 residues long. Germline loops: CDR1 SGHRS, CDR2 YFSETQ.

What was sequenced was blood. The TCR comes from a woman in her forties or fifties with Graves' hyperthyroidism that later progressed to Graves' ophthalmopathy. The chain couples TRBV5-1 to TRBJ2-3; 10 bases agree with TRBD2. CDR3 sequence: CASSAGQGQLAGVDTQYF. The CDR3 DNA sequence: TGCGCCAGCAGCGCCGGACAGGGACAGCTAGCGGGAGTAGATACGCAGTATTTT.